A single sample is the source of the 12 T cell receptor beta chains below, sequenced in a study of CD8+ T cells in alopecia areata. cDNA prepared by RNA extraction and subsequent reverse transcription served as the template for sequencing. Data came from immunoSEQ multiplex PCR; TCRdb stores just in-frame clones and leaves some out. The sample gives approximately 110,000 clones, none seen only once, and the top ten clones hold roughly a fifth. Sequencing was done on a sample of lesional skin. Every receptor here comes from a C3H/HeJ mouse with alopecia areata. This strain has MHC haplotype H2-k.

With regard to this clone: Genes and germline are mouse. From the germline J gene comes the end of the CDR3, since the read stops 4 residues before it. The sample has other DNA sequences that encode this CDR3 too. The chain recombines TRBV1 with TRBJ1-1; possible D gene TRBD1, 5 bases. The CDR3 consists of 15 residues. The ends were cut back, 2 bases at V and 2 bases at J, with 12 bases in the middle. The germline CDR1 and CDR2 sequences are NSQYPW and LRSPGD (reference sequence). CDR3 sequence reads: CTCSARQGGNTEVFF. Incomplete CDR3 DNA: TGCACCTGCAGTGCACGGCAGGGAGGCAACACA.

There are a few counts of this clone. Gene names are mouse gene names. The read ends 4 residues early relative to the CDR3; the germline J gene fills the gap. The chain recombines TRBV1 with TRBJ2-7; D uncertain. The CDR3 runs to 13 residues. Germline V gene sequence: CDR1 NSQYPW, CDR2 LRSPGD (reference sequence). The part of the CDR3 DNA that was read is TGCACCTGCAGTGTCAGGAGGAGGGAT. Translating gives CTCSVRRRD. The CDR3 in its entirety is CTCSVRRRDEQYF.

The table lists this clone with many counts. The genes and germline here are from mouse. Read coverage stops 4 residues before the CDR3 terminus; the germline J gene supplies the remainder. V and J are TRBV13-3 and TRBJ2-3; 8 nucleotides agree with TRBD2. Germline-derived CDR1 and CDR2 are NNHDY and SYVADS. The CDR3 sequence is 17 residues long. J gave up 2 bases and V 0 bases, and 8 bases lay outside the gene matches. The CDR3 bases that were read are TGTGCCAGCAGTGATGACACTGGGGGACGGGATGCAGAA. As protein: CASSDDTGGRDAE. The complete CDR3 reads CASSDDTGGRDAETLYF.

This clone was counted a few times. Germline and genes here are mouse. The DNA ends 4 residues before the CDR3 does, and the rest of the CDR3 is filled in from the germline J gene. This specimen includes other DNA sequences encoding the same CDR3. V usage is TRBV19 and J usage is TRBJ2-7; 8 nucleotides match TRBD2. Germline values: CDR1 FNHDT, CDR2 SITEND (reference sequence). This CDR3 has 13 amino acids. The junction had 4 bases not matched to a gene; V was cut back by 7 bases and J by 1 base. The DNA read from the CDR3 is TGTGCCAGCTCAGACTGGGGTTCCTAT. Its protein is CASSDWGSY. The whole CDR3 sequence is CASSDWGSYEQYF.

By its share, this clone is medium-sized. Mouse names are used for the genes. The read ends 4 residues shy of where the CDR3 ends; the end is completed using the germline J gene. The chain couples TRBV13-3 to TRBJ1-4; 10 nucleotides agree with TRBD1. The V gene's germline CDR1 is NNHDY and CDR2 SYVADS. J gave up 1 base and V 0 bases, and 0 bases lay outside the gene matches. The CDR3 is 16 residues long. The CDR3 is CASSDGTGGSNERLFF. Partial CDR3 DNA: TGTGCCAGCAGTGATGGGACAGGGGGTTCCAACGAA. The entire variable domain, with the rest obtained from reference TRBV13-3 and TRBJ1-4, is as follows: EAAVTQSPRSKVAVTGGKVTLSCHQTNNHDYMYWYRQDTGHGLRLIHYSYVADSTEKGDIPDGYKASRPSQENFSLILELASLSQTAVYFCASSDGTGGSNERLFFGHGTKLSVL.

This clone was seen only a few times. Gene names are mouse gene names. Coverage ceases 4 residues before the CDR3 finishes, and the germline J gene fills in the end. The chain has TRBV13-2 and TRBJ1-2; a weak D match, TRBD1 (5 bases). Germline CDR1 NNHNN, CDR2 SYGAGS (reference sequence). The CDR3 loop spans 16 amino acids. Trimming shortened V by 0 bases and J by 4 bases, and 16 bases separated the two germline ends. The sequenced CDR3 bases are TGTGCCAGCGGTGATGAAGGGCCAGGGAAGAGCTCC. Its protein is CASGDEGPGKSS. The whole CDR3 is CASGDEGPGKSSDYTF.

This clone showed up just a few times. These gene names are mouse names. From the germline J gene comes the end of the CDR3, since the read stops 4 residues before it. The chain carries TRBV19 and TRBJ2-7, with 11 bases matching TRBD2. Losses at the gene ends were 4 bases for V and 3 bases for J; bases not matched to a gene: 6. From germline, CDR1 is FNHDT and CDR2 SITEND (reference sequence). The CDR3 runs to 15 residues. This CDR3 is CASSPGTGGLYEQYF. CDR3 bases read: TGTGCCAGCAGTCCCGGGACTGGGGGACTCTAT.

This clone was observed a handful of times. The gene names given are mouse names. Partial CDR3 DNA: TGTGCCAGCAGTGTGGGACAGGGGGCCGGG. Amino acid sequence: CASSVGQGAG. The full CDR3 reads CASSVGQGAGQLYF. The V and J genes are TRBV13-3 and TRBJ2-2; 11 bases map to TRBD1. Read data end 4 residues before the CDR3 end; the end is taken from the germline J gene. The CDR3 covers 14 residues. The germline V gene has CDR1 NNHDY and CDR2 SYVADS. V shed 3 bases and J 6 bases; nucleotides not matched to a gene: 1.

This clone was counted at least ten times. The listed genes are named as in mouse. Read coverage stops 4 residues before the CDR3 terminus; the germline J gene supplies the remainder. The chain combines TRBV13-3 with TRBJ2-1, with TRBD2 matching 10 bases. The CDR3 covers 16 residues. J was trimmed by 0 bases and V by 2 bases; bases with no gene match: 2. CDR1 NNHDY and CDR2 SYVADS come from the germline V gene. The CDR3 sequence: CASSEGLGFNYAEQFF. The CDR3 DNA, read in part, is TGTGCCAGCAGTGAGGGACTGGGGTTTAACTATGCT.

This clone occurred a few times. All gene names here are mouse names. The read finishes 4 residues shy of the CDR3 end, and the germline J gene is used to complete it. V gene TRBV13-3 combines with J gene TRBJ2-2, with 7 bases matching TRBD1. CDR1 is NNHDY, CDR2 SYVADS, per germline. The CDR3 extends over 15 amino acids. The junction had 7 bases not matched to a gene; V was cut back by 5 bases and J by 3 bases. The sequenced CDR3 bases are TGTGCCAGCAGCAACAGGGGCGTGGACACCGGG. Amino acids: CASSNRGVDTG. The CDR3 in full is CASSNRGVDTGQLYF.

On this clone: Each gene name is a mouse one. The CDR3 reads CASSELGLGEDTQYF. The sequenced part of the CDR3 DNA is TGTGCCAGCAGTGAATTGGGACTGGGGGAAGAC. The V gene is TRBV13-1, the J gene TRBJ2-5, with 11 bases that match TRBD2. The read ends 4 residues shy of where the CDR3 ends; the end is completed using the germline J gene. Germline V gene lookup returns CDR1 NSHNY and CDR2 SYGAGN. The CDR3 loop spans 15 amino acids.

There are many counts of this clone. Here the gene names and germline are mouse. The observed sequence ends 4 residues before the CDR3 terminus, with the missing tail filled in from the germline J gene. This chain joins TRBV13-3 and TRBJ2-1, with D perhaps matching TRBD1 (7 bases). Trimming took 3 bases from V and 3 from J, leaving 13 bases between them. The germline gives CDR1 NNHDY, CDR2 SYVADS. This CDR3 is 15 amino acids long. This CDR3 is CASSGGGGRYAEQFF. CDR3 bases read: TGTGCCAGCAGTGGAGGAGGGGGCCGCTATGCT.